Each of the 14 T cell receptor beta chains below was sequenced from the same sample in a study of cytomegalovirus exposure and HLA in healthy donors. The PCR was carried out with 60 Vbeta primers and 13 Jbeta primers. Profiled with immunoSEQ multiplex PCR; TCRdb holds only in-frame clones, not every one. The sample holds about 93,000 clones, around four fifths seen once. Material for sequencing was PBMCs. These receptors originate from a man younger than 45 in good health and CMV-seronegative.

J is TRBJ2-7 and V is TRBV5-6, with TRBD2 identical over 7 bases. CDR3 length: 13 amino acids. CDR1 and CDR2 (germline): SGHDT, YYEEEE. The V gene end was trimmed by 3 bases and the J gene end by 5 bases; junction bases not matched to a gene: 5. The CDR3 sequence: CASSSGLGNEQYF. The CDR3 coding sequence is TGTGCCAGCAGCTCTGGACTAGGGAACGAGCAGTACTTC.

The rearrangement uses TRBV4-2 and TRBJ2-3; D ambiguous. The CDR3 covers 16 residues. Trimming removed 0 bases from V and 3 bases from J, with 13 bases in between. CDR1 LGHNA and CDR2 YNFKEQ come from the germline V gene. The CDR3 nucleotides are TGTGCCAGCAGCCAAGAGGGTCCTCCTAGGACAGATACGCAGTATTTT. Translation: CASSQEGPPRTDTQYF.

The chain is built from TRBV28 and TRBJ2-7, with 11 positions matching TRBD2. Looked up from germline, CDR1 is MDHEN and CDR2 is SYDVKM. Unmatched junction bases numbered 17, after V lost 1 base and J lost 6 bases. The CDR3 sequence is 19 residues long. CDR3 in DNA: TGTGCCAGCAGTTTATCCCCCTATAGCGGGGGGGCTATCGACCCCGAGCAGTACTTC. Encoded protein: CASSLSPYSGGAIDPEQYF.

The sample holds one count of this clone. This chain links TRBV6-4 with TRBJ2-1; the match to TRBD2 covers 11 bases. J was trimmed by 6 bases and V by 6 bases; bases with no gene match: 4. Germline CDR1 reads MRHNA; CDR2 reads SNTAGT. There are 14 residues in the CDR3. CDR3: CASSGGTSGNEQFF. The CDR3 DNA reads TGTGCCAGCAGCGGCGGGACTAGCGGCAATGAGCAGTTCTTC.

This clone was counted a few times. The V gene is TRBV2, the J gene TRBJ2-1, with D unresolved. Germline V gene data show CDR1 as SNHLY and CDR2 as FYNNEI. The CDR3 consists of 15 residues. Trimming removed 3 bases at V and 0 bases at J, with 9 bases between. CDR3 DNA: TGTGCCAGCAGTGAGAACTGGAGCTCCTACAATGAGCAGTTCTTC. It specifies CASSENWSSYNEQFF.

The rearrangement links TRBV28 to TRBJ2-7; weak D call: TRBD1 (7 bases). The CDR3 extends over 15 amino acids. Germline CDR1 is MDHEN and CDR2 is SYDVKM. The V end was cut by 7 bases, the J end by 4 bases, with 20 bases between. CDR3 region: CASNPGGSGFYEQYF. In DNA, the CDR3 is TGTGCCAGCAACCCAGGGGGTAGCGGCTTTTACGAGCAGTACTTC. Full variable domain (missing parts from reference TRBV28 and TRBJ2-7): DVKVTQSSRYLVKRTGEKVFLECVQDMDHENMFWYRQDPGLGLRLIYFSYDVKMKEKGDIPEGYSVSREKKERFSLILESASTNQTSMYLCASNPGGSGFYEQYFGPGTRLTVT.

The chain recombines TRBV9 with TRBJ2-7, with TRBD1 as a possible D gene (5 bases). The CDR3 extends over 17 amino acids. The V gene lost 0 bases and the J gene lost 2 bases, with 18 bases spanning the gap. The germline V gene has CDR1 SGDLS and CDR2 YYNGEE. DNA of the CDR3: TGTGCCAGCAGCGTAGAAAGGGGTCCCGTTAGAACCTACGAGCAGTACTTC. This gives the protein CASSVERGPVRTYEQYF.

The genes are TRBV7-2 and TRBJ1-1; 7 bases are a match to TRBD1. The CDR3 spans 17 residues. After removal of 6 bases from V and 3 bases from J, the junction contained 16 bases not matched to a gene. Germline-derived CDR1 and CDR2 are SGHTA and FQGNSA. CDR3 sequence: CASRPSRQGKRDTEAFF. CDR3 coding DNA: TGTGCCAGCAGGCCTAGTAGACAGGGTAAACGGGACACTGAAGCTTTCTTT.

A single count supports this clone. This sequence joins TRBV7-3 and TRBJ1-1, with 8 nucleotides matching TRBD1. The CDR3 is 16 amino acids. Per the germline V gene, CDR1 is SGHTA and CDR2 is FQGTGA. V gave up 5 bases and J gave up 7 bases; unmatched junction bases: 15. CDR3 nucleotide sequence: TGTGCCAGCAGCCCACTACCTCCCGGGACAGGAGGTGAAGCTTTCTTT. Encoded protein: CASSPLPPGTGGEAFF.

CDR3 in DNA: TGTGCCAGCAGCGACGGGACGCGGGGTGAAGCTTTCTTT. Its protein is CASSDGTRGEAFF. The chain links TRBV9 to TRBJ1-1; perhaps TRBD1 as D (5 bases). The germline CDR1 and CDR2 sequences are SGDLS and YYNGEE. The CDR3 has 13 amino acids. Trimming took 3 bases from V and 7 from J, leaving 13 bases between them. Together with reference TRBV9 and TRBJ1-1, the CDR3 gives the full variable domain: DSGVTQTPKHLITATGQRVTLRCSPRSGDLSVYWYQQSLDQGLQFLIQYYNGEERAKGNILERFSAQQFPDLHSELNLSSLELGDSALYFCASSDGTRGEAFFGQGTRLTVV.

The chain is built from TRBV5-1 and TRBJ2-5, with 10 bases that match TRBD2. Germline CDR1 and CDR2: SGHRS and YFSETQ. This CDR3 spans 14 amino acids. V lost 1 base, J lost 3 bases, and 0 bases stayed unmatched. CDR3 in amino acids: CASSLLAGEETQYF. In DNA form, the CDR3 reads TGCGCCAGCAGCTTGCTAGCGGGGGAAGAGACCCAGTACTTC.

The V gene is TRBV9, the J gene TRBJ1-2; 8 bases fit TRBD1. Germline V CDR1 and CDR2: SGDLS, YYNGEE. With 0 bases clipped from V and 4 bases from J, the junction kept 8 bases outside the gene matches. This CDR3 region has 16 residues. The CDR3 spells CASSVGGGQGIYGYTF. The DNA of the CDR3 is TGTGCCAGCAGCGTAGGGGGAGGACAGGGAATCTATGGCTACACCTTC.

The rearrangement uses TRBV4-1 and TRBJ2-3, with D perhaps TRBD1 (6 bases). The V gene's germline CDR1 is MGHRA and CDR2 YSYEKL. This CDR3 has 14 residues. The V end lost 1 base, the J end lost 3 bases, and 8 bases lay between the germline ends. Written as DNA, the CDR3 is TGCGCCAGCAGCCAAGCCCAGGGGACAGATACGCAGTATTTT. This sequence encodes CASSQAQGTDTQYF.

This clone occurred a few times. The J gene is TRBJ1-6, the V gene TRBV27; 7 bases agree with TRBD1. Germline V gene sequence: CDR1 MNHEY, CDR2 SMNVEV (reference sequence). The CDR3 sequence is 16 residues long. V lost 5 bases, J lost 15 bases, and 19 bases stayed unmatched. CDR3 sequence: CASSDRKTTTGLLLHF. The CDR3 nucleotides read TGTGCCAGCAGTGATCGAAAGACAACGACAGGGCTTCTCCTCCACTTT.